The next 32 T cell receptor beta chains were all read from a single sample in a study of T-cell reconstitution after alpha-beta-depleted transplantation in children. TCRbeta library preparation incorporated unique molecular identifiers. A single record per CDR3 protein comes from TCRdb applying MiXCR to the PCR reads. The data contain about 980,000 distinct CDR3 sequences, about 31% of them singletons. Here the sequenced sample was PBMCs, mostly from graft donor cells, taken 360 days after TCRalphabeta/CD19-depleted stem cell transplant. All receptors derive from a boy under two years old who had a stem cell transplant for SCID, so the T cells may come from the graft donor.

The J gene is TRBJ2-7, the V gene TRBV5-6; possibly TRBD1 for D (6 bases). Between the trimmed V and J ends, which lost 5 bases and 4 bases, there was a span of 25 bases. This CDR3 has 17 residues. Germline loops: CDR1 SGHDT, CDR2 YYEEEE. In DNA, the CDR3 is TGTGCCAGCAGTAAGGACAGCGTCTCGGACCTCGGGTACGAGCAGTACTTC. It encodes CASSKDSVSDLGYEQYF.

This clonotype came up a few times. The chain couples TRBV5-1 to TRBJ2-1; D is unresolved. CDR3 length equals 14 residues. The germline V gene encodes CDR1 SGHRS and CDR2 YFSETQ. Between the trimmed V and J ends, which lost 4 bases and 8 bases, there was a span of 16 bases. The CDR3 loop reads CASSPSAAVDEQFF. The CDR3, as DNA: TGCGCCAGCAGCCCCTCCGCGGCAGTTGATGAGCAGTTCTTC.

The CDR3 DNA reads TGTGCCAGCAGCGTACACAGGGCGGAGGATGAGCAGTTCTTC. Translated, it gives CASSVHRAEDEQFF. The chain combines TRBV13 with TRBJ2-1, with a possible D match to TRBD1 (6 bases). The ends were cut back, 5 bases at V and 8 bases at J, with 16 bases in the middle. The germline V gene has CDR1 PRHDT and CDR2 FYEKMQ (reference sequence). The CDR3 loop spans 14 amino acids.

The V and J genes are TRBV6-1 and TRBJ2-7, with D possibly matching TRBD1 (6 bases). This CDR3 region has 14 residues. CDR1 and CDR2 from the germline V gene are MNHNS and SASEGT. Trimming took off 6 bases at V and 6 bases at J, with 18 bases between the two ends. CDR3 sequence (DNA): TGTGCCAGCAGCAGAGACAGGCCGCCCCTCGAGCAGTACTTC. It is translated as CASSRDRPPLEQYF.

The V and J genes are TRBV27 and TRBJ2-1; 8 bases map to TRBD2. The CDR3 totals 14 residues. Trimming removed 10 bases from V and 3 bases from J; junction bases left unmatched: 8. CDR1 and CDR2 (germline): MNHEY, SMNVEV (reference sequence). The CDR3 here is CATLAGFSYNEQFF. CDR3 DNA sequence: TGTGCCACCTTAGCGGGGTTCAGCTACAATGAGCAGTTCTTC.

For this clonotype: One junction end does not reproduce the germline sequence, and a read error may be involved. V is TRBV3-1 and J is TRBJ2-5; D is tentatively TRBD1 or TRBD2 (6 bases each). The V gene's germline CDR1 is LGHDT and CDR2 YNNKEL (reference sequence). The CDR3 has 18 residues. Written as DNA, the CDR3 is TGTGCCTGCAGCTATCATACGGAGGGGGGTTGGGGAGAAGAGACCCAGTACTTC. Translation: CACSYHTEGGWGEETQYF.

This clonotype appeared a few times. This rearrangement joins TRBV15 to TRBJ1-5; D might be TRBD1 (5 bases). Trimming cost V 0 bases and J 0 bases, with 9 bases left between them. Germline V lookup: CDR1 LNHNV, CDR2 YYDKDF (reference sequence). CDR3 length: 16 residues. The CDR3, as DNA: TGTGCCACCAGCAGAGATGGCAGGGTTAGCAATCAGCCCCAGCATTTT. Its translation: CATSRDGRVSNQPQHF.

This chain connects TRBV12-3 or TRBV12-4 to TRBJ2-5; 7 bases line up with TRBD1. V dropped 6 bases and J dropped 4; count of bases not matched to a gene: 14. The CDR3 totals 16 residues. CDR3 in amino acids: CASSLTPTGQGETQYF. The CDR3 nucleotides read TGTGCCAGCAGCCTTACTCCGACAGGGCAGGGAGAGACCCAGTACTTC.

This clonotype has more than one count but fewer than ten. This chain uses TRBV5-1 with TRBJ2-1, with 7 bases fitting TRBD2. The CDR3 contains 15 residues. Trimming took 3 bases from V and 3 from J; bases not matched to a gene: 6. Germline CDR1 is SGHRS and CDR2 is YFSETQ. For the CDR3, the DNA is TGCGCCAGCAGCTCCAGCGGGGCCCGCTACAATGAGCAGTTCTTC. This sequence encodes CASSSSGARYNEQFF. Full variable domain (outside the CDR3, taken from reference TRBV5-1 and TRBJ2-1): KAGVTQTPRYLIKTRGQQVTLSCSPISGHRSVSWYQQTPGQGLQFLFEYFSETQRNKGNFPGRFSGRQFSNSRSEMNVSTLELGDSALYLCASSSSGARYNEQFFGPGTRLTVL.

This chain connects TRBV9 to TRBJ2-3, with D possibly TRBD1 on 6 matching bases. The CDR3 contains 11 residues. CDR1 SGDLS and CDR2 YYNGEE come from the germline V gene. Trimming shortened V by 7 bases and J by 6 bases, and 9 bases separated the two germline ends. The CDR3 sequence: CASGGSDTQYF. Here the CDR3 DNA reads TGTGCCAGCGGGGGCTCGGATACGCAGTATTTT.

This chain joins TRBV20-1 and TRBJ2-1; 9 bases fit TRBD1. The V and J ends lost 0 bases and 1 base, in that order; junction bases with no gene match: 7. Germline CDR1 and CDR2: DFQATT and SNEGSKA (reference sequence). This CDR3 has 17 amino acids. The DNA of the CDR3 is TGCAGTGCTAGAGATCCTACAGGGGGCGTTTCCTACAATGAGCAGTTCTTC. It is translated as CSARDPTGGVSYNEQFF.

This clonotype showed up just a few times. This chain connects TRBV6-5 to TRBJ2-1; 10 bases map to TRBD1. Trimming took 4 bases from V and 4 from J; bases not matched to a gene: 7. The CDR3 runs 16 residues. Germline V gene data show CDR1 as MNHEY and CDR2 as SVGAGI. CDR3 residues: CASSWTGGVRYNEQFF. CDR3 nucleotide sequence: TGTGCCAGCAGTTGGACAGGGGGGGTCCGGTACAATGAGCAGTTCTTC.

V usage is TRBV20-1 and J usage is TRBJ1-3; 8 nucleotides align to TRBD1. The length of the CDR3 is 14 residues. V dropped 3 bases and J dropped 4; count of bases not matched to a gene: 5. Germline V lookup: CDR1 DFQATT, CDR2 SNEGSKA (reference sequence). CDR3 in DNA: TGCAGTGCTAGGGACAGGGCCGGCGGAAACACCATATATTTT. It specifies CSARDRAGGNTIYF.

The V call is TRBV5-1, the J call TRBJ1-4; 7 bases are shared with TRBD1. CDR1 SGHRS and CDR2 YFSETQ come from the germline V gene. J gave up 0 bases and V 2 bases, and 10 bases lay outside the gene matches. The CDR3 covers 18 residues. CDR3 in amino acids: CASSLQGMPHATNEKLFF. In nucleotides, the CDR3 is TGCGCCAGCAGCTTACAGGGGATGCCGCACGCAACTAATGAAAAACTGTTTTTT.

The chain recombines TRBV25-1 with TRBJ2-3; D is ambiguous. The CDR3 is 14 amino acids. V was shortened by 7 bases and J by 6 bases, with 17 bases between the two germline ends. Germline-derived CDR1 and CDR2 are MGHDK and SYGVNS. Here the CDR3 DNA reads TGTGCCAGCACCCGAAACCTAAAAGGGGATACGCAGTATTTT. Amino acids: CASTRNLKGDTQYF.

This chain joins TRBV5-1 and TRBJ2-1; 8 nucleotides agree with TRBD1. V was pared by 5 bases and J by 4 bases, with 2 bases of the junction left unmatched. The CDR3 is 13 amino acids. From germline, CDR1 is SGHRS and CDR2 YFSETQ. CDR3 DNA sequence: TGCGCCAGCAGGCGGACAGGGTACAATGAGCAGTTCTTC. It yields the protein CASRRTGYNEQFF.

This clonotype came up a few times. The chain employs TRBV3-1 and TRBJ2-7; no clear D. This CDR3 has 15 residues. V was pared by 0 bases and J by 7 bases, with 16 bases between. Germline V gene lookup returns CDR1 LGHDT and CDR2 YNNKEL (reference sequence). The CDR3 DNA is TGTGCCAGCAGCCAAGAAACCTCCCACTGGCGGGAGCAGTACTTC. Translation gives CASSQETSHWREQYF.

The CDR3 DNA sequence: TGCAGTGCTACAATACGGACTAGCGGGAAACAAGAGACCCAGTACTTC. It is translated as CSATIRTSGKQETQYF. The chain uses TRBV20-1 and TRBJ2-5, with 12 nucleotides matching TRBD2. After removal of 4 bases from V and 2 bases from J, the junction contained 8 bases not matched to a gene. Germline-derived CDR1 and CDR2 are DFQATT and SNEGSKA (reference sequence). The CDR3 consists of 16 residues.

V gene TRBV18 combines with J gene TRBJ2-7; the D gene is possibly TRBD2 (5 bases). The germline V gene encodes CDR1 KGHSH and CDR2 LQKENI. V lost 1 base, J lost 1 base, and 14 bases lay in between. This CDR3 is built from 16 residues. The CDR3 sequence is CASSPQGPGISYEQYF. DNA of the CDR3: TGTGCCAGCTCACCACAGGGCCCCGGGATATCCTACGAGCAGTACTTC. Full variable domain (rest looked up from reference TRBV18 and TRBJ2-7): NAGVMQNPRHLVRRRGQEARLRCSPMKGHSHVYWYRQLPEEGLKFMVYLQKENIIDESGMPKERFSAEFPKEGPSILRIQQVVRGDSAAYFCASSPQGPGISYEQYFGPGTRLTVT.

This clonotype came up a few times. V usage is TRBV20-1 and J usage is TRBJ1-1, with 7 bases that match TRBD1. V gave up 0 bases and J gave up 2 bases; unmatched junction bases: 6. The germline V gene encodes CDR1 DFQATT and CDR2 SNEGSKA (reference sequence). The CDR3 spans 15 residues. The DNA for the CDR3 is TGCAGTGCTAGAGATCCGAGGGGGCGAAACACTGAAGCTTTCTTT. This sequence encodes CSARDPRGRNTEAFF.

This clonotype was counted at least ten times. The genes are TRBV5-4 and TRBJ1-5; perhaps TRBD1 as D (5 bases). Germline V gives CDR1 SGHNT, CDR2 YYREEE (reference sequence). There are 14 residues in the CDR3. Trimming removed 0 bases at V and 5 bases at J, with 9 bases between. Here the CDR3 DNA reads TGTGCCAGCAGCTTGGAGGGGAGGGATCAGCCCCAGCATTTT. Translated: CASSLEGRDQPQHF.

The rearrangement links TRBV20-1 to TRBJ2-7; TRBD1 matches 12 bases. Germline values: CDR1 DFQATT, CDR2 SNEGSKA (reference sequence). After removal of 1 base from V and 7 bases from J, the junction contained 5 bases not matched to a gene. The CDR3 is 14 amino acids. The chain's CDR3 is CSARGDRGLGEQYF. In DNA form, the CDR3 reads TGCAGTGCTAGAGGGGACAGGGGGCTGGGGGAGCAGTACTTC.

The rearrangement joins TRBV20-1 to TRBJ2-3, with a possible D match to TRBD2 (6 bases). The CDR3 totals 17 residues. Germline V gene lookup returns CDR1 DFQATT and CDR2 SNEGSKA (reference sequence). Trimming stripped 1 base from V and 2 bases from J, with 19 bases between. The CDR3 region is CSARGGLALEHTDTQYF. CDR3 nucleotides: TGCAGTGCTAGAGGAGGGCTAGCGCTGGAACACACAGATACGCAGTATTTT.

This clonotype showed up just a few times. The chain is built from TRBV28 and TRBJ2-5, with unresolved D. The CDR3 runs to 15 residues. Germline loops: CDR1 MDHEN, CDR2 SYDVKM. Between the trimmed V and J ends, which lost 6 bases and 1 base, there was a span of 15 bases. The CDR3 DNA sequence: TGTGCCAGCAGCACTTTCCTAGAAGCCCAAGAGACCCAGTACTTC. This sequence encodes CASSTFLEAQETQYF.

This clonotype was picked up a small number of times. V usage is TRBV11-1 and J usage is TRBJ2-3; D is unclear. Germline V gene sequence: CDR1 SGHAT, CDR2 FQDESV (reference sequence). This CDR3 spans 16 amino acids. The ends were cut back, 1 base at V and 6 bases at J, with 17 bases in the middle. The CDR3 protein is CASSLGPGRSGDTQYF. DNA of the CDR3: TGTGCCAGCAGCTTAGGGCCTGGAAGATCGGGTGATACGCAGTATTTT.

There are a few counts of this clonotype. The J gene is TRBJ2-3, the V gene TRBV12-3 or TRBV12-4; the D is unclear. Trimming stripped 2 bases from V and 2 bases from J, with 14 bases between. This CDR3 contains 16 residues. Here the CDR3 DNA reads TGTGCCAGCAGTTTAAGGCTCTGGCAGGACACAGATACGCAGTATTTT. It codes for CASSLRLWQDTDTQYF.

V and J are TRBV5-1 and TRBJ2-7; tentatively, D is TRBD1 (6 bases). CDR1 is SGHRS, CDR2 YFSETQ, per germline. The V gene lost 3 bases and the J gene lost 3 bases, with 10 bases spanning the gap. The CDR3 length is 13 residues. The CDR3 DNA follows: TGCGCCAGCAGCTGGACAGTAAACTACGAGCAGTACTTC. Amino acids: CASSWTVNYEQYF.

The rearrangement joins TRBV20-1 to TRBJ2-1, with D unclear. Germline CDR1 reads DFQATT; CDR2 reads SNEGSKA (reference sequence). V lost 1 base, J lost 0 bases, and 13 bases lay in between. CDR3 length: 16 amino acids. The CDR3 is CSARATLRSSYNEQFF. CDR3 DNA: TGCAGTGCTAGAGCCACTCTCAGAAGCTCCTACAATGAGCAGTTCTTC.

The CDR3 region has the DNA TGTGCCATCAGCCAAACAGGGCTGGGCTACAATGAGCAGTTCTTC. Translating it yields CAISQTGLGYNEQFF. The chain recombines TRBV10-3 with TRBJ2-1; D is perhaps TRBD1 (6 bases). The germline V gene has CDR1 ENHRY and CDR2 SYGVKD. Trimming took 6 bases from V and 3 from J, leaving 15 bases between them. This CDR3 comprises 15 residues.

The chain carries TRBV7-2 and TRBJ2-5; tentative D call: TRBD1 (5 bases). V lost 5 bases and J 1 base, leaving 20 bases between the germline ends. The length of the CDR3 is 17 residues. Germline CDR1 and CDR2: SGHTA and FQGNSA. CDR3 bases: TGTGCCAGCAGCCCCCTTGGGGCAGGATCCATCCAAGAGACCCAGTACTTC. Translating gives CASSPLGAGSIQETQYF.

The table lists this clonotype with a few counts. CDR3 in amino acids: CSARGGTGTLDTGELFF. The CDR3 bases are TGCAGTGCTAGGGGGGGGACAGGGACCCTAGACACCGGGGAGCTGTTTTTT. V and J are TRBV20-1 and TRBJ2-2, with 9 bases fitting TRBD1. With V trimmed by 3 bases and J by 3 bases, 11 bases remained unmatched. The CDR3 totals 17 residues. CDR1 is DFQATT and CDR2 is SNEGSKA in the germline V gene (reference sequence).

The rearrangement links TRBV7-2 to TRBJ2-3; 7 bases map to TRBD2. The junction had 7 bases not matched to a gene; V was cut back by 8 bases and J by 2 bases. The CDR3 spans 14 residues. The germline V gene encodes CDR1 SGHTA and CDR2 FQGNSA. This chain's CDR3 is CASLRGYLTDTQYF. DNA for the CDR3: TGTGCCAGCTTGCGGGGGTACCTCACAGATACGCAGTATTTT. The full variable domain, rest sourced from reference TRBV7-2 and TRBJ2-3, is GAGVSQSPSNKVTEKGKDVELRCDPISGHTALYWYRQSLGQGLEFLIYFQGNSAPDKSGLPSDRFSAERTGGSVSTLTIQRTQQEDSAVYLCASLRGYLTDTQYFGPGTRLTVL.